Below, 10 T cell receptor beta chains from the same sample are listed, as sequenced in a study of resident and recirculating memory T cells in vitiligo. Clones were sequenced by immunoSEQ multiplex PCR, and TCRdb holds only the in-frame ones, with some missing. The table includes 70,000 or so clones, approximately 89% detected once. Sequencing was done on a sample of blood. These receptors all come from a male donor with vitiligo.

This clone was recorded a few times. The chain combines TRBV6-4 with TRBJ2-1; 10 bases are shared with TRBD2. The CDR3 totals 16 residues. The V and J ends lost 0 bases and 4 bases, in that order; junction bases with no gene match: 3. The V gene's germline CDR1 is MRHNA and CDR2 SNTAGT. CDR3 in DNA: TGTGCCAGCAGTGACTCTATAGCGGGGGGTTACAATGAGCAGTTCTTC. This translates into CASSDSIAGGYNEQFF.

V and J are TRBV5-6 and TRBJ1-5; 7 bases are a match to TRBD1. Germline-derived CDR1 and CDR2 are SGHDT and YYEEEE. J was trimmed by 3 bases and V by 4 bases; bases with no gene match: 7. This CDR3 contains 15 residues. DNA for the CDR3: TGTGCCAGCAGCCCCAGACAGGGACTCAATCAGCCCCAGCATTTT. Encoded protein: CASSPRQGLNQPQHF. The full variable domain, in which reference TRBV5-6 and TRBJ1-5 provide the parts outside the CDR3, is DAGVTQSPTHLIKTRGQQVTLRCSPKSGHDTVSWYQQALGQGPQFIFQYYEEEERQRGNFPDRFSGHQFPNYSSELNVNALLLGDSALYLCASSPRQGLNQPQHFGDGTRLSIL.

The J gene is TRBJ1-4, the V gene TRBV30; possible D gene TRBD1, 6 bases. This CDR3 contains 13 residues. Germline values: CDR1 GTSNPN, CDR2 SVGIG (reference sequence). Trimming cost V 3 bases and J 9 bases, with 14 bases left between them. The chain's CDR3 is CAWREDSGKKLFF. The CDR3 DNA reads as TGTGCCTGGAGGGAGGACAGCGGAAAAAAACTGTTTTTT.

This chain links TRBV5-4 with TRBJ2-1; TRBD1 matches 7 bases. The junction had 4 bases not matched to a gene; V was cut back by 4 bases and J by 0 bases. The CDR3 is made up of 15 amino acids. Germline V gives CDR1 SGHNT, CDR2 YYREEE (reference sequence). CDR3 sequence: CASSGGQSSYNEQFF. The CDR3 nucleotides read TGTGCCAGCAGCGGGGGACAGAGCTCCTACAATGAGCAGTTCTTC.

This sequence joins TRBV4-3 and TRBJ1-2; D is unresolved. The V end lost 0 bases, the J end lost 3 bases, and 14 bases lay between the germline ends. In germline, CDR1 is LGHNA, CDR2 YSLEER. The CDR3 sequence is 16 residues long. CDR3 in DNA: TGCGCCAGCAGCCAAGAATATACGATCAGATACTATGGCTACACCTTC. Translation: CASSQEYTIRYYGYTF.

The J gene is TRBJ2-1, the V gene TRBV9, with 15 bases matching TRBD2. The junction had 6 bases not matched to a gene; V was cut back by 7 bases and J by 4 bases. The CDR3 is 16 amino acids. Germline CDR1 reads SGDLS; CDR2 reads YYNGEE. CDR3 sequence reads: CASGLAGGPVYNEQFF. The CDR3 DNA is TGTGCCAGCGGACTAGCGGGGGGGCCGGTGTACAATGAGCAGTTCTTC. The full variable domain, with the rest looked up from reference TRBV9 and TRBJ2-1, is DSGVTQTPKHLITATGQRVTLRCSPRSGDLSVYWYQQSLDQGLQFLIQYYNGEERAKGNILERFSAQQFPDLHSELNLSSLELGDSALYFCASGLAGGPVYNEQFFGPGTRLTVL.

The J gene is TRBJ1-2, the V gene TRBV6-5; D gene uncertain. CDR1 and CDR2 from the germline V gene are MNHEY and SVGAGI. The CDR3 loop spans 15 amino acids. The V end was cut by 0 bases, the J end by 2 bases, with 10 bases between. The CDR3 here is CASSYSNSGNYGYTF. CDR3 coding DNA: TGTGCCAGCAGTTACTCGAACAGCGGAAACTATGGCTACACCTTC.

V and J are TRBV18 and TRBJ2-7; a weak D match, TRBD2 (7 bases). CDR1 KGHSH and CDR2 LQKENI come from the germline V gene. This CDR3 has 15 amino acids. Trimming pared 2 bases from V and 0 bases from J, leaving 11 bases between. The CDR3 spells CASSPSGDNSYEQYF. Written as DNA, the CDR3 is TGTGCCAGCTCACCAAGCGGGGACAACTCCTACGAGCAGTACTTC.

This clone has only one observation. The chain is built from TRBV28 and TRBJ1-2; TRBD1 might be the D (5 bases). This CDR3 comprises 15 residues. V was cut by 5 bases and J by 3 bases, with 16 bases left in between. Germline V lookup: CDR1 MDHEN, CDR2 SYDVKM. CDR3 loop: CASSRPAGKDYGYTF. CDR3 nucleotides: TGTGCCAGCAGTCGCCCGGCAGGGAAGGACTATGGCTACACCTTC.

The chain recombines TRBV9 with TRBJ2-3; TRBD2 matches at 9 bases. The CDR3 contains 15 residues. V shed 4 bases and J 4 bases; nucleotides not matched to a gene: 7. Germline CDR1 and CDR2: SGDLS and YYNGEE. The CDR3 protein is CASSIAGVTPDTQYF. The CDR3 coding sequence is TGTGCCAGCAGCATAGCGGGGGTTACCCCAGATACGCAGTATTTT.